This T cell receptor (beta chain) was captured in a study of shared clonotypes between healthy human individuals. On this clone: Its antigen is unknown.

The method was immunoSEQ multiplex PCR; TCRdb's version includes in-frame clones alone and lacks a portion of them. The sample records around 1,100,000 clones, approximately 80% being singletons. Donors were Caucasian adults residing in Nashville, Tennessee, USA. Study-level results: Sequencing depth was expected to affect clonotype sharing among donors. Lower generation probabilities were found for non-shared clonotypes than for those shared by all four donors. Naive subsets usually exceeded memory subsets in estimated richness.

The sequence came from a man younger than 30 in good health. Some clones in this sample may be carry-over from other donors' samples. The specimen sequenced was memory CD4+ T cells from PBMCs. Subset meaning: CD45RA-negative fraction.

CDR3: CASSEGTASYGYTF. CDR3 sequence (DNA): TGTGCCAGCAGTGAAGGGACCGCATCCTATGGCTACACCTTC. The rearrangement links TRBV2 to TRBJ1-2; D is unresolved. This CDR3 is built from 14 residues. Trimming cost V 1 base and J 4 bases, with 10 bases left between them. The germline gives CDR1 SNHLY, CDR2 FYNNEI.